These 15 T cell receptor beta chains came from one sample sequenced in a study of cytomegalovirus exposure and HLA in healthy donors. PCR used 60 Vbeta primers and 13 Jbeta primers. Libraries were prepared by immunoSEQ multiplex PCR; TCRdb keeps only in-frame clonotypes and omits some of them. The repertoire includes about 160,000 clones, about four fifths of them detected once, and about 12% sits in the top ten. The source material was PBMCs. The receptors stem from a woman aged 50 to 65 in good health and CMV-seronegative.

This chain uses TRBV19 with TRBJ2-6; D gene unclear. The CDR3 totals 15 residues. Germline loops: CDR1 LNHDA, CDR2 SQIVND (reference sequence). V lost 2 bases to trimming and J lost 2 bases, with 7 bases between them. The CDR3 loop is CASSIISPGANVLTF. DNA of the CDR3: TGTGCCAGTAGTATAATCTCCCCTGGGGCCAACGTCCTGACTTTC.

CDR3 loop: CASSAGTSGYEQYF. The DNA for the CDR3 is TGTGCCAGTAGTGCCGGGACTAGCGGGTACGAGCAGTACTTC. J is TRBJ2-7 and V is TRBV19; 12 bases align to TRBD2. CDR3 length equals 14 residues. Germline CDR1 and CDR2: LNHDA and SQIVND (reference sequence). Trimming removed 5 bases from V and 4 bases from J; junction bases left unmatched: 3.

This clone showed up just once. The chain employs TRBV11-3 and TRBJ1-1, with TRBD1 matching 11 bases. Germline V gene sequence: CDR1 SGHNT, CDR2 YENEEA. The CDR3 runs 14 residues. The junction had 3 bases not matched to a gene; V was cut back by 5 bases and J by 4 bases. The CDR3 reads CASSRGQGVTEAFF. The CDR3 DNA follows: TGTGCCAGCAGCCGGGGACAGGGGGTCACTGAAGCTTTCTTT.

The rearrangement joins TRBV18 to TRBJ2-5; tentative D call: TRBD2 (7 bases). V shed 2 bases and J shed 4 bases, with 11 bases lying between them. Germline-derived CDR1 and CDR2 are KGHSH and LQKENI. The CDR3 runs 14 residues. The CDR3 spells CASSPGGAGETQYF. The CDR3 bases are TGTGCCAGCTCACCAGGGGGGGCAGGAGAGACCCAGTACTTC.

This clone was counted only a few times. CDR3 loop: CASSLRGKGGYTF. CDR3 in DNA: TGTGCCAGCAGCTTAAGGGGAAAAGGGGGCTACACCTTC. The chain carries TRBV7-2 and TRBJ1-2; D possibly corresponds to TRBD1 (5 bases). CDR3 length equals 13 residues. The germline CDR1 and CDR2 sequences are SGHTA and FQGNSA. V was clipped by 2 bases and J by 8 bases, with 12 bases between them.

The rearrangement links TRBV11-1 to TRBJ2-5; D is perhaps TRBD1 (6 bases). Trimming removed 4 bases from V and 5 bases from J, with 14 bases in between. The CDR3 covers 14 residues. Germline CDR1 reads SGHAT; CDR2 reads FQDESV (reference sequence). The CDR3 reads CASSSGGLGETQYF. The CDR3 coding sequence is TGTGCCAGCAGCTCTGGGGGCTTGGGGGAGACCCAGTACTTC.

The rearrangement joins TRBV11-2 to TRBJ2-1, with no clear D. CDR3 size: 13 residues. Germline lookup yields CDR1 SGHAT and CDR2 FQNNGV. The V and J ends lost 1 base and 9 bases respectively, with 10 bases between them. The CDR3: CASSLGEGAEQFF. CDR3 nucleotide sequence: TGTGCCAGCAGCTTAGGAGAAGGAGCTGAGCAGTTCTTC.

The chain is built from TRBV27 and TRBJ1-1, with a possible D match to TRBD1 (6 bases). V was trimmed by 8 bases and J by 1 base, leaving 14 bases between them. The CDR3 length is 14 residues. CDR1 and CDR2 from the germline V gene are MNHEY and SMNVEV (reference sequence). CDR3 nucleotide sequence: TGTGCCAGCCGGCGACGGACAGAGAACACTGAAGCTTTCTTT. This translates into CASRRRTENTEAFF.

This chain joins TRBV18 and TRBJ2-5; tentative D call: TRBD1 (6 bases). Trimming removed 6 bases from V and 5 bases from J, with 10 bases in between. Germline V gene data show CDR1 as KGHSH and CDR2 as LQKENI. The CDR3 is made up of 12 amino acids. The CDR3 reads CASSRDIETQYF. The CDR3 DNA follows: TGTGCCAGCTCCCGGGACATCGAGACCCAGTACTTC.

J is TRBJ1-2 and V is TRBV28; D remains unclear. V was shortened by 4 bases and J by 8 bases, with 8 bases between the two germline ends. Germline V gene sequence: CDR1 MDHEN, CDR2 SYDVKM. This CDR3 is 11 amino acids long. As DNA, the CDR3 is TGTGCCAGCAGTTCGCCGGAGGGCTACACCTTC. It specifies CASSSPEGYTF.

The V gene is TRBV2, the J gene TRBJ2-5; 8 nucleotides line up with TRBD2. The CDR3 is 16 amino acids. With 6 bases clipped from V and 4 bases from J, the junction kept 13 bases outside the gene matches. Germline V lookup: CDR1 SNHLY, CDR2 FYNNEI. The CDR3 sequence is CASSIPGGGAGETQYF. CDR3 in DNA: TGTGCCAGCAGCATCCCCGGGGGGGGCGCAGGAGAGACCCAGTACTTC. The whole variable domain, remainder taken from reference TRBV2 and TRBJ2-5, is EPEVTQTPSHQVTQMGQEVILRCVPISNHLYFYWYRQILGQKVEFLVSFYNNEISEKSEIFDDQFSVERPDGSNFTLKIRSTKLEDSAMYFCASSIPGGGAGETQYFGPGTRLLVL.

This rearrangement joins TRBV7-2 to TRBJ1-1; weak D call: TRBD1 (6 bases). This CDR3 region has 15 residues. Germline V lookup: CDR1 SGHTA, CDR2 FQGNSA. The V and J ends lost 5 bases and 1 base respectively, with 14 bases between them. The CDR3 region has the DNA TGTGCCAGCAGCCTTTCTCCGGGACAGAACACTGAAGCTTTCTTT. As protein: CASSLSPGQNTEAFF.

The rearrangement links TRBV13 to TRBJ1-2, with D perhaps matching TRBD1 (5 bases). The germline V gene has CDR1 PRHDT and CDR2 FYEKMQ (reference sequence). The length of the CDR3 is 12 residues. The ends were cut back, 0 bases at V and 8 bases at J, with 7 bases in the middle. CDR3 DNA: TGTGCCAGCAGCTTAGGAGGGGCCGGCTACACCTTC. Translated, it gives CASSLGGAGYTF.

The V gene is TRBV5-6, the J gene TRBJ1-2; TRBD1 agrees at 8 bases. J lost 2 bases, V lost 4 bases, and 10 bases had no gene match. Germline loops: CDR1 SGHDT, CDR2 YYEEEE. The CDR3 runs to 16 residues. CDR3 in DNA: TGTGCCAGCAGCCGGGGAGGCAGGGGGCTAAACTATGGCTACACCTTC. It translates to CASSRGGRGLNYGYTF.

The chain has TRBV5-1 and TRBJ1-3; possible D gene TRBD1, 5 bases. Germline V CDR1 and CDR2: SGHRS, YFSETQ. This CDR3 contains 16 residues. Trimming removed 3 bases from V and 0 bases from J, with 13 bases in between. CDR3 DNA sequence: TGCGCCAGCAGCTCCGGGACTGCTAGCTCTGGAAACACCATATATTTT. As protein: CASSSGTASSGNTIYF.